This is a list of T cell receptor beta chains from one sample in a study of cytomegalovirus exposure and HLA in healthy donors. This table comes from immunoSEQ multiplex PCR, and its TCRdb copy is limited to in-frame clones, with some not included. The table lists 220,000 or so clones, roughly 70% of them singletons. The specimen was PBMCs. The receptor source for this set is a woman aged 30 to 39 in good health and CMV-seronegative. Both conserved end residues are part of each CDR3. Each record gives: clone size, J gene, D gene, V gene, CDR3 protein, CDR3 DNA. The D gene is left open where the match is weak. The size of a clone is reported for some rows only, either as once, few or many, or as a class for expanded clones.

NA TRBJ1-2 TRBD1 TRBV10-2 CAGSELKQGAFNYGYTF TGCGCCGGCAGTGAGCTTAAACAGGGGGCGTTCAACTATGGCTACACCTTC
NA TRBJ2-5 TRBD2 TRBV12-5 CASGPGYPGLAEGETQYF TGTGCTAGTGGACCAGGATACCCCGGACTAGCGGAGGGAGAGACCCAGTACTTC
few TRBJ2-3 NA TRBV9 CASTPTGGSTQYF TGTGCCAGCACCCCGACCGGGGGAAGTACGCAGTATTTT
NA TRBJ2-2 TRBD2 TRBV5-1 CASRPYGGSSPGELFF TGCGCCAGCAGACCTTACGGGGGGTCTTCGCCCGGGGAGCTGTTTTTT
NA TRBJ1-5 NA TRBV4-2 CASSQYGADRYHQPQHF TGTGCCAGCAGCCAATACGGGGCCGACAGGTACCATCAGCCCCAGCATTTT
few TRBJ2-3 TRBD2 TRBV7-9 CASSLVYGVAGNTDTQYF TGTGCCAGCAGCTTAGTCTATGGGGTAGCGGGAAACACAGATACGCAGTATTTT
few TRBJ2-2 TRBD1 TRBV30 CAWSVWDRGRELFF TGTGCCTGGAGTGTCTGGGACAGGGGGCGGGAGCTGTTTTTT
few TRBJ1-1 NA TRBV6-5 CASSYLVNTEAFF TGTGCCAGCAGTTACCTAGTGAACACTGAAGCTTTCTTT
NA TRBJ2-3 TRBD1 TRBV30 CAWRSGQGATDTQYF TGTGCCTGGAGGAGCGGACAGGGGGCCACAGATACGCAGTATTTT
NA TRBJ2-7 NA TRBV5-6 CASSSTGHPYEQYF TGTGCCAGCAGCTCGACGGGACACCCCTACGAGCAGTACTTC
NA TRBJ2-7 NA TRBV5-6 CASTIGTYPSYEQYF TGTGCCAGCACCATAGGGACATACCCCTCCTACGAGCAGTACTTC
NA TRBJ1-1 TRBD1 TRBV5-1 CASSSGTGGLRSTEAFF TGCGCCAGCAGCTCGGGGACAGGGGGACTCCGGAGCACTGAAGCTTTCTTT
NA TRBJ2-5 TRBD1 TRBV7-9 CASSGTGVETQYF TGTGCCAGCAGCGGGACAGGGGTCGAGACCCAGTACTTC
NA TRBJ1-5 TRBD1 TRBV11-2 CASSLDRAGQPQHF TGTGCCAGCAGCCTGGACAGGGCGGGACAGCCCCAGCATTTT
NA TRBJ1-1 NA TRBV29-1 CSASDREGTEAFF TGCAGCGCTAGCGACCGGGAAGGGACTGAAGCTTTCTTT
NA TRBJ1-3 TRBD1 TRBV4-1 CASSFGTGKGNTIYF TGCGCCAGCAGCTTCGGGACAGGGAAAGGAAACACCATATATTTT
NA TRBJ2-3 TRBD1 TRBV6-5 CASSYGTGYSTDTQYF TGTGCCAGCAGTTACGGGACAGGCTACAGCACAGATACGCAGTATTTT
NA TRBJ2-5 NA TRBV7-3 CASSLGRGETQYF TGTGCCAGCAGCCTAGGGCGGGGAGAGACCCAGTACTTC
few TRBJ2-7 TRBD2 TRBV7-3 CASSFLAGGPYEQSF TGTGCCAGCAGCTTCCTAGCGGGAGGGCCCTACGAGCAGTCCTTC
NA TRBJ1-3 NA TRBV2 CASSDTGTGNTIYF TGTGCCAGCAGTGATACAGGGACTGGAAACACCATATATTTT
once TRBJ2-7 TRBD1 TRBV5-5 CASSLGQAGEQYF TGTGCCAGCAGCCTGGGACAGGCGGGCGAGCAGTACTTC
NA TRBJ2-3 NA TRBV7-3 CASSLGPSDTQYF TGTGCCAGCAGCTTAGGGCCATCCGATACGCAGTATTTT
NA TRBJ2-1 TRBD2 TRBV6-4 CASSEGTSGGNEQFF TGTGCCAGCAGTGAAGGGACTAGCGGGGGTAATGAGCAGTTCTTC
NA TRBJ2-3 TRBD2 TRBV10-3 CAINPQEGGRDTQYF TGTGCCATCAACCCCCAGGAAGGCGGGAGGGATACGCAGTATTTT
NA TRBJ2-2 TRBD1 TRBV19 CASSIRTGNTGELFF TGTGCCAGTAGTATACGGACAGGGAACACCGGGGAGCTGTTTTTT
NA TRBJ1-2 NA TRBV7-3 CASSYDGNYGYTF TGTGCCAGCAGCTACGACGGGAACTATGGCTACACCTTC
NA TRBJ1-2 NA TRBV6-6 CASSSVGANYGYTF TGTGCCAGCAGTTCTGTTGGAGCTAACTATGGCTACACCTTC
NA TRBJ1-1 TRBD1 TRBV9 CASSVAGVLTGVTEAFF TGTGCCAGCAGCGTAGCAGGGGTTTTGACAGGGGTTACTGAAGCTTTCTTT
NA TRBJ2-1 TRBD2 TRBV14 CASSPLSSRALGGGEQFF TGTGCCAGCAGCCCTCTTAGTTCCAGGGCCCTCGGGGGGGGTGAGCAGTTCTTC
NA TRBJ2-5 NA TRBV7-2 CASSLVDWQETQYF TGTGCCAGCAGCTTAGTGGACTGGCAAGAGACCCAGTACTTC
once TRBJ1-5 TRBD1 TRBV6-1 CASSLGTGANQPQHF TGTGCCAGCAGTTTAGGGACAGGCGCCAATCAGCCCCAGCATTTT
NA TRBJ1-1 TRBD1 TRBV7-6 CDSSPQTGGALNTEAFF TGTGACAGCAGCCCACAGACAGGGGGGGCCTTAAACACTGAAGCTTTCTTT
few TRBJ2-1 TRBD1 TRBV6-1 CASSEKDRGPRYGYNEQFF TGTGCCAGCAGTGAAAAGGACAGGGGCCCCCGATATGGCTACAATGAGCAGTTCTTC
NA TRBJ1-4 NA TRBV5-1 CASSLGQWDEKLFF TGCGCCAGCAGCTTGGGACAGTGGGATGAAAAACTGTTTTTT
NA TRBJ2-7 NA TRBV5-6 CASSLGGFGYEQYF TGTGCCAGCAGCTTGGGAGGGTTCGGGTACGAGCAGTACTTC
few TRBJ1-1 TRBD1 TRBV7-6 CASSIPTGLSTEAFF TGTGCCAGCAGCATCCCGACAGGGCTGAGCACTGAAGCTTTCTTT
few TRBJ1-4 NA TRBV27 CASSRAARQMEFF TGTGCCAGCAGCCGAGCCGCCCGACAAATGGAGTTTTTT
NA TRBJ1-1 TRBD1 TRBV19 CASADREGVNTEAFF TGTGCCTCCGCGGACAGGGAGGGAGTGAACACTGAAGCTTTCTTT